The rows below give T cell receptor beta chains drawn from one sample of a study of blood T cell repertoires in COVID-19. The method was immunoSEQ multiplex PCR; TCRdb's version includes in-frame clones alone and lacks a portion of them. The profile shows more than 110,000 clones, 77% of them singletons. Source material: peripheral blood. Source of these receptors: a woman in her forties or fifties with active or convalescent COVID-19. Both conserved end residues are part of each CDR3. The D gene is left open where the match is weak. A row's size may be missing; if present it is once, few, many or a size class.

v_gene	abundance	d_gene	j_gene	CDR3aa	CDR3nt
TRBV20-1	few	-	TRBJ1-6	CSATFGGALHF	TGCAGTGCTACCTTTGGGGGGGCCCTCCACTTT
TRBV9	-	-	TRBJ2-1	CASSVSPGGNEQFF	TGTGCCAGCAGCGTATCCCCAGGGGGGAATGAGCAGTTCTTC
TRBV7-3	-	TRBD2	TRBJ2-5	CASSLTGAGGYQETQYF	TGTGCCAGCAGCTTAACGGGAGCGGGGGGCTACCAAGAGACCCAGTACTTC
TRBV20-1	-	-	TRBJ1-1	CSASRDRPRGTEAFF	TGCAGTGCTAGTCGCGACCGTCCGAGAGGCACTGAAGCTTTCTTT
TRBV18	-	TRBD1	TRBJ1-1	CASQVGQGASNTEAFF	TGTGCCAGCCAGGTCGGACAGGGGGCCTCGAACACTGAAGCTTTCTTT
TRBV6-5	-	-	TRBJ2-7	CASTTRGYEQYF	TGTGCCAGCACTACTAGGGGGTACGAGCAGTACTTC
TRBV6-6	-	TRBD1	TRBJ1-4	CASSPRTGLGLGDEKLFF	TGTGCCAGCAGTCCCAGGACAGGGTTGGGACTGGGGGACGAAAAACTGTTTTTT
TRBV6-2/TRBV6-3	few	TRBD1	TRBJ1-5	CASSATGGDNQPQHF	TGTGCCAGCAGCGCAACAGGGGGCGACAATCAGCCCCAGCATTTT
TRBV2	-	-	TRBJ2-7	CASSDRVARPRNEQYF	TGTGCCAGCAGTGATCGGGTAGCGCGACCGAGGAACGAGCAGTACTTC
TRBV28	-	-	TRBJ1-6	CASSMGGGSYNSPLHF	TGTGCCAGCAGTATGGGCGGGGGGTCCTATAATTCACCCCTCCACTTT
TRBV19	few	TRBD1	TRBJ1-2	CASSDRGQSGYGYTF	TGTGCCAGTTCGGACAGGGGTCAATCCGGCTATGGCTACACCTTC